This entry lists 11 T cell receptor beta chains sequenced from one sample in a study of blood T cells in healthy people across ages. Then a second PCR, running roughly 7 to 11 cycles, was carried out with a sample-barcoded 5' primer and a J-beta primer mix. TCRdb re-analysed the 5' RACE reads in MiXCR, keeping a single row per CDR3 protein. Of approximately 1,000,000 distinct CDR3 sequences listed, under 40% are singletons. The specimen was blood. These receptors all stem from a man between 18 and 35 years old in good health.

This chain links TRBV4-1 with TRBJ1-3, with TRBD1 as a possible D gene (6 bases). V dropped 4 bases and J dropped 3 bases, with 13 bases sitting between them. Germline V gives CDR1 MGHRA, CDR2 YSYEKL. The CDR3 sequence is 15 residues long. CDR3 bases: TGCGCCAGCAGCCGCATTTACAGGGATGGAAACACCATATATTTT. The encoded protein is CASSRIYRDGNTIYF.

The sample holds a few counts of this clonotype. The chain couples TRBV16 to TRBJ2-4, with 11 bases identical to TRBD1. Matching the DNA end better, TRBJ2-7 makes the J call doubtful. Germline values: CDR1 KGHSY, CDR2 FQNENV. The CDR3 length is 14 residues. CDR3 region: CASSDRTGGHEQYF. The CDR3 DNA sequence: TGTGCCAGCAGCGATCGGACAGGGGGCCACGAGCAGTACTTC.

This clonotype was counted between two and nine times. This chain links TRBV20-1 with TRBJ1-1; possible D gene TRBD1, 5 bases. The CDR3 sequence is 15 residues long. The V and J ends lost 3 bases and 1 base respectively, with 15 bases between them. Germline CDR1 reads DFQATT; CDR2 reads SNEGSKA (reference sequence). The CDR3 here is CSASGFGGQNTEAFF. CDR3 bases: TGCAGTGCTAGTGGATTCGGAGGACAGAACACTGAAGCTTTCTTT.

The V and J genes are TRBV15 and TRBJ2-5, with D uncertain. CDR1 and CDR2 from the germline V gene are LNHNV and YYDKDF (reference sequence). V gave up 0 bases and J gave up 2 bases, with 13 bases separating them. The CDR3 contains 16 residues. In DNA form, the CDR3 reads TGTGCCACCAGCAGAGATCAATTGGCAGCACAAGAGACCCAGTACTTC. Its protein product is CATSRDQLAAQETQYF.

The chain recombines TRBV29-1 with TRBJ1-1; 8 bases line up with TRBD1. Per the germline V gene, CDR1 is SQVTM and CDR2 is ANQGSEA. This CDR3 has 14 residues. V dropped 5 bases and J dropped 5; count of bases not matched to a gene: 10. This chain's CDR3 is CSVHPGGVGTEAFF. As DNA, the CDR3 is TGCAGCGTTCACCCAGGGGGCGTCGGGACTGAAGCTTTCTTT.

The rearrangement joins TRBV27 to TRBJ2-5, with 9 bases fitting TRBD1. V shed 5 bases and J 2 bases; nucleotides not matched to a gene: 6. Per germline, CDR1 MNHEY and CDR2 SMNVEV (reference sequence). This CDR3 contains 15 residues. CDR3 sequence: CASSPQGAGQETQYF. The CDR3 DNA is TGTGCCAGCAGTCCACAGGGGGCTGGGCAAGAGACCCAGTACTTC.

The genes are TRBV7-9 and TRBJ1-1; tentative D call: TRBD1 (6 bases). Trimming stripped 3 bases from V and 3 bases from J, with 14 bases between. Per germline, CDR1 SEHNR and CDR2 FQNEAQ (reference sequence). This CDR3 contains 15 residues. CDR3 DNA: TGTGCCAGCAGCTTCAAAGGGAGGGGGGACACTGAAGCTTTCTTT. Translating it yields CASSFKGRGDTEAFF.

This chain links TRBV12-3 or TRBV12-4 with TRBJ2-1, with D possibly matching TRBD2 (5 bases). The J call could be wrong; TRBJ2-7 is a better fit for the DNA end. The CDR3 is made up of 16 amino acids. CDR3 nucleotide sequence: TGTGCCAGCAGTTTGGCCCCGGGGAGCTCCTACAATGAGCAGTACTTC. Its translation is CASSLAPGSSYNEQYF.

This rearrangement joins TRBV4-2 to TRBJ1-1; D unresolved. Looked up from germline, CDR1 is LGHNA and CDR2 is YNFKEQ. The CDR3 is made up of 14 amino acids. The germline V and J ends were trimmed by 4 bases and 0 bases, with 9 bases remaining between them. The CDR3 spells CASSPPTMNTEAFF. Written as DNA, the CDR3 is TGTGCCAGCAGCCCCCCTACTATGAACACTGAAGCTTTCTTT.

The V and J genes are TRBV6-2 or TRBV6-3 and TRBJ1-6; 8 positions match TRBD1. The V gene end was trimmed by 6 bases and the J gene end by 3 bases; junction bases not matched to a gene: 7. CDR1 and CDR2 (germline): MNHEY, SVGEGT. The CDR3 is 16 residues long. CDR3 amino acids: CASSARTGSYNSPLHF. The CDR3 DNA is TGTGCCAGCAGCGCAAGGACAGGGAGCTATAATTCACCCCTCCACTTT.

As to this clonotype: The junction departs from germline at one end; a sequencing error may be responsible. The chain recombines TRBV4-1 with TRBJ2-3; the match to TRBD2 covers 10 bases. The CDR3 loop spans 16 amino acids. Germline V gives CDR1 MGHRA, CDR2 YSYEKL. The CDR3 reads CAGSHLLAGSTDTQYF. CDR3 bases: TGCGCCGGCAGCCACTTACTAGCGGGGAGCACAGATACGCAGTATTTT.